A single sample gave rise to the 27 T cell receptor beta chains below, sequenced in a study of breast tumors, draining lymph nodes, adjacent tissues. Breast cancer patients provided tissue from their axillary draining lymph nodes. Via MiXCR, TCRdb re-called the multiplex PCR reads, giving one row per CDR3 protein. The sample records about 220,000 distinct CDR3 sequences, less than 35% being singletons. The sequenced sample consisted of axillary lymph node tissue. The receptor set was obtained from a female donor with breast cancer. Some clones in this sample may be carry-over from other donors' samples.

At least ten counts were recorded for this clonotype. The rearrangement uses TRBV5-1 and TRBJ2-1; 8 bases agree with TRBD2. The CDR3 loop spans 14 amino acids. Germline V CDR1 and CDR2: SGHRS, YFSETQ. The ends lost 0 bases at V and 9 bases at J; junction bases unmatched: 5. CDR3 in amino acids: CASSLGGGGTEQFF. The CDR3 DNA reads TGCGCCAGCAGCTTGGGGGGCGGGGGGACTGAGCAGTTCTTC.

This clonotype has ten or more counts. The chain has TRBV20-1 and TRBJ2-3; 9 bases match TRBD2. The ends lost 0 bases at V and 7 bases at J; junction bases unmatched: 8. The CDR3 is 15 residues long. Germline V gene lookup returns CDR1 DFQATT and CDR2 SNEGSKA (reference sequence). The DNA for the CDR3 is TGCAGTGCTAGAGATCCTGGGCTAGCGGGAAATACGCAGTATTTT. Its translation: CSARDPGLAGNTQYF.

This clonotype was recorded many times. This chain connects TRBV9 to TRBJ1-5; 7 bases fit TRBD1. The CDR3 has 19 amino acids. Germline values: CDR1 SGDLS, CDR2 YYNGEE. Trimming at V came to 4 bases and at J to 2 bases, leaving 18 bases not matched to a gene. CDR3 sequence (DNA): TGTGCCAGCAGCCCCGATCCCTTTGGAGGGGGCGCGGGCAATCAGCCCCAGCATTTT. This gives the protein CASSPDPFGGGAGNQPQHF.

In this sample, this clonotype turned up a few times. A much larger clone differs from this one at a single base, so this may be a read error. V gene TRBV11-2 combines with J gene TRBJ2-5; D gene unclear. The germline V and J ends were trimmed by 1 base and 5 bases, with 14 bases remaining between them. Per the germline V gene, CDR1 is SGHAT and CDR2 is FQNNGV. This CDR3 region has 15 residues. The CDR3 spells CASSLGSGSVETQYF. For the CDR3, the DNA is TGTGCCAGCAGCTTAGGGTCCGGGTCGGTTGAGACCCAGTACTTC. Full variable domain (outside the CDR3, taken from reference TRBV11-2 and TRBJ2-5): EAGVAQSPRYKIIEKRQSVAFWCNPISGHATLYWYQQILGQGPKLLIQFQNNGVVDDSQLPKDRFSAERLKGVDSTLKIQPAKLEDSAVYLCASSLGSGSVETQYFGPGTRLLVL.

This clonotype was detected ten times or more. This chain uses TRBV12-3 or TRBV12-4 with TRBJ1-2; no firm D call. Between the trimmed V and J ends, which lost 6 bases and 2 bases, there was a span of 13 bases. CDR3 length: 14 amino acids. The CDR3: CASRPPSGNYGYTF. The CDR3 region has the DNA TGTGCCAGCAGACCCCCATCGGGGAACTATGGCTACACCTTC.

This chain joins TRBV29-1 and TRBJ2-2, with 10 bases matching TRBD2. CDR1 and CDR2 (germline): SQVTM, ANQGSEA. The CDR3 sequence is 14 residues long. V was clipped by 8 bases and J by 7 bases; unmatched bases: 10. The CDR3 DNA reads as TGCAGCTTAGAAGGAGCGGGGGGGCTCGGGGAGCTGTTTTTT. Encoded protein: CSLEGAGGLGELFF.

This clonotype was recorded many times. The chain combines TRBV2 with TRBJ1-4; no definite D call. Germline V lookup: CDR1 SNHLY, CDR2 FYNNEI. With 7 bases removed from V and 7 bases from J, the gap between germline ends came to 10 bases. The CDR3 runs to 12 residues. The CDR3 reads CASKRGGEKLFF. DNA for the CDR3: TGTGCCAGCAAGCGGGGAGGTGAAAAACTGTTTTTT.

This clonotype was recorded at least ten times. The chain employs TRBV15 and TRBJ2-1; 8 nucleotides match TRBD2. The V gene end was trimmed by 5 bases and the J gene end by 7 bases; junction bases not matched to a gene: 13. This CDR3 contains 16 residues. In germline, CDR1 is LNHNV, CDR2 YYDKDF (reference sequence). CDR3 protein: CATSRGVRTGGNEQFF. The CDR3, as DNA: TGTGCCACCAGCCGGGGTGTCAGGACGGGGGGGAATGAGCAGTTCTTC.

This clonotype is a singleton in its sample. This rearrangement joins TRBV28 to TRBJ2-1; TRBD1 matches at 7 bases. CDR3 length equals 15 residues. Germline CDR1 reads MDHEN; CDR2 reads SYDVKM. Germline trimming cut 7 bases from V and 1 base from J; bases unmatched to any gene: 7. The CDR3 nucleotides read TGTGCCAGCACCAAGGACAGGCAGTCCTACAATGAGCAGTTCTTC. It specifies CASTKDRQSYNEQFF.

This clonotype has at least ten counts. The rearrangement links TRBV12-3 or TRBV12-4 to TRBJ1-6; 7 bases align to TRBD1. V lost 10 bases to trimming and J lost 8 bases; unmatched junction nucleotides: 5. The CDR3 consists of 12 residues. For the CDR3, the DNA is TGTGCCACCAGGGACAGCGATTCACCCCTCCACTTT. This sequence encodes CATRDSDSPLHF.

This rearrangement joins TRBV2 to TRBJ1-6; a possible D gene is TRBD1 (6 bases). Trimming shortened V by 5 bases and J by 12 bases, and 14 bases separated the two germline ends. The CDR3 runs 13 residues. In germline, CDR1 is SNHLY, CDR2 FYNNEI. CDR3 bases: TGTGCCAGCAGTACACAGGGAGGATTACCCCTCCACTTT. Translation gives CASSTQGGLPLHF. Complete variable domain (other parts from reference TRBV2 and TRBJ1-6): EPEVTQTPSHQVTQMGQEVILRCVPISNHLYFYWYRQILGQKVEFLVSFYNNEISEKSEIFDDQFSVERPDGSNFTLKIRSTKLEDSAMYFCASSTQGGLPLHFGNGTRLTVT.

V usage is TRBV20-1 and J usage is TRBJ2-1; 9 nucleotides agree with TRBD2. CDR1 and CDR2 from the germline V gene are DFQATT and SNEGSKA (reference sequence). V trimming: 3 bases; J trimming: 8 bases; junction bases outside the gene matches: 8. CDR3 size: 14 residues. The CDR3 nucleotides are TGCAGTGCTAGGGGAGCGGGAGGTCTCGATGAGCAGTTCTTC. It yields the protein CSARGAGGLDEQFF.

This clonotype has ten or more counts. The J gene is TRBJ2-5, the V gene TRBV20-1; 10 nucleotides line up with TRBD2. CDR1 is DFQATT, CDR2 SNEGSKA, per germline (reference sequence). This CDR3 has 17 residues. Losses at the gene ends were 0 bases for V and 5 bases for J; bases not matched to a gene: 12. As DNA, the CDR3 is TGCAGTGCTAGAGATCTGGGGACTAGCGCAGGCGGGGAGACCCAGTACTTC. It yields the protein CSARDLGTSAGGETQYF.

In nucleotides, the CDR3 is TGTGCCAGCAGCTTAGGGCAGGTAAACACTGAAGCTTTCTTT. This encodes CASSLGQVNTEAFF. This chain uses TRBV7-2 with TRBJ1-1, with no clear D. V dropped 1 base and J dropped 2 bases, with 8 bases sitting between them. The CDR3 extends over 14 amino acids. Germline V lookup: CDR1 SGHTA, CDR2 FQGNSA.

The CDR3 DNA follows: TGCGCCAGCAGCTTACCCCCAGCGGGGCCTAGCACAGATACGCAGTATTTT. Protein: CASSLPPAGPSTDTQYF. The rearrangement joins TRBV5-1 to TRBJ2-3, with 7 positions matching TRBD2. The CDR3 is 17 amino acids. Germline values: CDR1 SGHRS, CDR2 YFSETQ. Trimming took 2 bases from V and 0 from J; bases not matched to a gene: 9.

In its sample, this clonotype was seen many times. This chain joins TRBV19 and TRBJ2-5; D gene unclear. Deletions cut 6 bases from V and 2 bases from J, with 13 bases between. The CDR3 loop spans 14 amino acids. Looked up from germline, CDR1 is LNHDA and CDR2 is SQIVND (reference sequence). In DNA, the CDR3 is TGTGCCAGTAGCCTTGGGGTGGGGCAAGAGACCCAGTACTTC. It yields the protein CASSLGVGQETQYF.

The CDR3 is CASSFSRTSSSLGWTQYF. In DNA, the CDR3 is TGTGCCAGCAGTTTCAGCCGGACTAGTTCCAGCCTAGGGTGGACCCAGTACTTC. The genes are TRBV12-3 or TRBV12-4 and TRBJ2-5, with 7 nucleotides matching TRBD2. CDR3 length: 18 residues. Germline trimming cut 3 bases from V and 7 bases from J; bases unmatched to any gene: 20.

The sample holds many counts of this clonotype. This sequence joins TRBV7-3 and TRBJ2-1; TRBD1 aligns across 7 bases. Unmatched junction bases numbered 7, after V lost 2 bases and J lost 3 bases. Germline lookup yields CDR1 SGHTA and CDR2 FQGTGA. The CDR3 spans 16 residues. DNA for the CDR3: TGTGCCAGCAGCTTAGAGGGACAGCAACACTACAATGAGCAGTTCTTC. Translated, it gives CASSLEGQQHYNEQFF.

This clonotype was observed a few times. V gene TRBV18 combines with J gene TRBJ1-3; D ambiguous. The V gene lost 0 bases and the J gene lost 0 bases, with 9 bases spanning the gap. The germline CDR1 and CDR2 sequences are KGHSH and LQKENI. The CDR3 spans 16 residues. In DNA, the CDR3 is TGTGCCAGCTCACCACCGGGCGGAAGCTCTGGAAACACCATATATTTT. Its translation: CASSPPGGSSGNTIYF.

This clonotype showed up many times. This chain uses TRBV19 with TRBJ2-2, with D unclear. V was pared by 3 bases and J by 3 bases, with 11 bases between. Germline V gives CDR1 LNHDA, CDR2 SQIVND (reference sequence). This CDR3 contains 15 residues. The CDR3 loop is CASSMKRTDTGELFF. As DNA, the CDR3 is TGTGCCAGTAGTATGAAAAGGACGGACACCGGGGAGCTGTTTTTT. Together with reference TRBV19 and TRBJ2-2, the CDR3 gives the full variable domain: DGGITQSPKYLFRKEGQNVTLSCEQNLNHDAMYWYRQDPGQGLRLIYYSQIVNDFQKGDIAEGYSVSREKKESFPLTVTSAQKNPTAFYLCASSMKRTDTGELFFGEGSRLTVL.

The chain joins TRBV20-1 to TRBJ1-1; 10 bases are a match to TRBD1. V shed 1 base and J 4 bases; nucleotides not matched to a gene: 0. This CDR3 has 13 amino acids. Germline V CDR1 and CDR2: DFQATT, SNEGSKA (reference sequence). CDR3 nucleotide sequence: TGCAGTGCTAGAGGGACAGGGGGCACTGAAGCTTTCTTT. This encodes CSARGTGGTEAFF.

As concerns this clonotype: It may be a read error: a sequence one base away is much more abundant. The rearrangement joins TRBV20-1 to TRBJ2-7; a possible D gene is TRBD1 (6 bases). CDR1 and CDR2 from the germline V gene are DFQATT and SNEGSKA (reference sequence). This CDR3 is built from 14 residues. This chain's CDR3 is CSASDSGYSSEQYF. For the CDR3, the DNA is TGCAGTGCTTCGGACAGTGGATACTCCTCCGAGCAGTACTTC.

This clonotype was counted ten times or more. V is TRBV24-1 and J is TRBJ2-1; 7 nucleotides agree with TRBD2. Germline CDR1 and CDR2: KGHDR and SFDVKD. After removal of 5 bases from V and 8 bases from J, the junction contained 14 bases not matched to a gene. The CDR3 sequence is 16 residues long. CDR3 loop: CATSVGGVAPGDEQFF. As DNA, the CDR3 is TGTGCCACCAGTGTGGGGGGGGTAGCTCCTGGGGATGAGCAGTTCTTC.

This clonotype was counted many times. The CDR3 sequence: CASSLAAGANTGELFF. The CDR3 coding sequence is TGTGCCAGCAGCTTAGCGGCGGGGGCGAACACCGGGGAGCTGTTTTTT. This sequence joins TRBV7-8 and TRBJ2-2, with 7 bases aligning to TRBD2. The CDR3 covers 16 residues. CDR1 and CDR2 from the germline V gene are SGHVS and FQNEAQ. Trimming removed 0 bases from V and 0 bases from J; junction bases left unmatched: 1.

In this sample, this clonotype turned up many times. The chain employs TRBV12-3 or TRBV12-4 and TRBJ2-7; D tentatively reads TRBD1 or TRBD2 (6 bases each). The CDR3 has 14 amino acids. V was pared by 2 bases and J by 4 bases, with 12 bases between. Here the CDR3 reads CASSLKGGAYEQYF. CDR3 bases: TGTGCCAGCAGTTTAAAGGGGGGCGCGTACGAGCAGTACTTC.

The V and J genes are TRBV6-5 and TRBJ2-3, with a weak D call TRBD1 (5 bases). Trimming took 0 bases from V and 4 from J, leaving 8 bases between them. This CDR3 has 14 amino acids. Germline V CDR1 and CDR2: MNHEY, SVGAGI. The CDR3, as DNA: TGTGCCAGCAGTTACTCGTCAGGGCCAGATACGCAGTATTTT. This codes for CASSYSSGPDTQYF.

There are many counts of this clonotype. V and J are TRBV12-5 and TRBJ2-7; no firm D call. The CDR3 is 14 amino acids. Germline CDR1 LGHNT, CDR2 FRNRAP. V was trimmed by 7 bases and J by 3 bases, leaving 16 bases between them. CDR3 amino acids: CASATWGSLYEQYF. CDR3 DNA sequence: TGTGCTAGTGCCACCTGGGGATCCCTCTACGAGCAGTACTTC.